This passage covers 12 T cell receptor beta chains from one sample sequenced in a study of technical replicates of blood from a handful of donors. The data were produced by immunoSEQ multiplex PCR, yet TCRdb's version contains in-frame clones alone and is incomplete. The sample shows tens of thousands of clones, approximately 94% of them seen only once. The sample was T cells isolated from PBMCs. The receptors shown here come from a human donor in good health.

This sequence joins TRBV7-3 and TRBJ2-1; 8 bases line up with TRBD2. CDR1 SGHTA and CDR2 FQGTGA come from the germline V gene. V gave up 5 bases and J gave up 0 bases; unmatched junction bases: 6. CDR3 length: 16 residues. The CDR3 nucleotides are TGTGCCAGCAGCAAAACTAGCGGTAGCTCCTACAATGAGCAGTTCTTC. As protein: CASSKTSGSSYNEQFF.

The rearrangement uses TRBV27 and TRBJ1-5; D unresolved. V was pared by 4 bases and J by 6 bases, with 10 bases between. Germline-derived CDR1 and CDR2 are MNHEY and SMNVEV (reference sequence). CDR3 size: 13 residues. In nucleotides, the CDR3 is TGTGCCAGCAGTTGGTATGAGGGTCAGCCCCAGCATTTT. Amino acid sequence: CASSWYEGQPQHF.

The chain joins TRBV5-1 to TRBJ2-7; 10 bases agree with TRBD2. Germline V gene lookup returns CDR1 SGHRS and CDR2 YFSETQ. The CDR3 is 15 residues long. J gave up 2 bases and V 0 bases, and 2 bases lay outside the gene matches. CDR3 sequence: CASSLGTSGPYEQYF. CDR3 nucleotide sequence: TGCGCCAGCAGCTTGGGGACTAGCGGTCCCTACGAGCAGTACTTC.

This chain uses TRBV27 with TRBJ2-1; D not resolved. This CDR3 region has 15 residues. CDR1 and CDR2 (germline): MNHEY, SMNVEV (reference sequence). Trimming shortened V by 7 bases and J by 0 bases, and 13 bases separated the two germline ends. For the CDR3, the DNA is TGTGCCAGCACCCTGAACCGGGTCTCCTACAATGAGCAGTTCTTC. Its protein is CASTLNRVSYNEQFF.

The chain recombines TRBV27 with TRBJ2-7; tentative D call: TRBD1 (5 bases). Trimming shortened V by 5 bases and J by 4 bases, and 15 bases separated the two germline ends. The CDR3 extends over 14 amino acids. CDR1 is MNHEY and CDR2 is SMNVEV in the germline V gene (reference sequence). The CDR3 is CASSPQTVAYEQYF. As DNA, the CDR3 is TGTGCCAGCAGTCCCCAGACAGTAGCTTACGAGCAGTACTTC.

The chain recombines TRBV5-1 with TRBJ2-3; 12 bases line up with TRBD2. The CDR3 length is 15 residues. The germline CDR1 and CDR2 sequences are SGHRS and YFSETQ. V gave up 0 bases and J gave up 6 bases; unmatched junction bases: 2. The CDR3 DNA follows: TGCGCCAGCAGCTTGGGACTAGCGGGAGTGGATACGCAGTATTTT. It encodes CASSLGLAGVDTQYF.

This chain uses TRBV19 with TRBJ1-2; 7 bases map to TRBD1. Trimming cost V 10 bases and J 8 bases; bases outside gene matches: 7. Looked up from germline, CDR1 is LNHDA and CDR2 is SQIVND (reference sequence). The CDR3 covers 11 residues. This CDR3 is CANLDRLGYTF. The CDR3 DNA is TGTGCCAACCTGGACAGGCTGGGCTACACCTTC.

This clone was counted once. The rearrangement joins TRBV2 to TRBJ2-7; D perhaps matches TRBD1 (7 bases). The germline V and J ends were trimmed by 1 base and 6 bases, with 19 bases remaining between them. Germline loops: CDR1 SNHLY, CDR2 FYNNEI. The CDR3 covers 16 residues. The CDR3 DNA sequence: TGTGCCAGCAGTGAAGGGGGGTTGGCAGGGGGAGGCGAGCAGTACTTC. Translating it yields CASSEGGLAGGGEQYF.

V gene TRBV2 combines with J gene TRBJ2-2; D is perhaps TRBD2 (7 bases). V shed 7 bases and J shed 6 bases, with 15 bases lying between them. The CDR3 consists of 14 residues. The germline V gene has CDR1 SNHLY and CDR2 FYNNEI. The CDR3 DNA reads TGTGCCAGCACGCTCCTGGGGGGGCCCGGGGAGCTGTTTTTT. It yields the protein CASTLLGGPGELFF.

The V and J genes are TRBV7-9 and TRBJ1-2; possible D gene TRBD1, 6 bases. The CDR3 is made up of 15 amino acids. Germline CDR1 SEHNR, CDR2 FQNEAQ (reference sequence). V was cut by 5 bases and J by 3 bases, with 16 bases left in between. The CDR3 is CASSQTLGTYYGYTF. In nucleotides, the CDR3 is TGTGCCAGCAGCCAAACCTTGGGGACATACTATGGCTACACCTTC.

The chain has TRBV28 and TRBJ2-3, with 12 bases lining up with TRBD2. The V gene's germline CDR1 is MDHEN and CDR2 SYDVKM. The CDR3 totals 17 residues. Trimming at V came to 3 bases and at J to 0 bases, leaving 4 bases not matched to a gene. This CDR3 reads CASSFRTSGTSTDTQYF. The CDR3 nucleotides read TGTGCCAGCAGTTTCCGGACTAGCGGGACTAGCACAGATACGCAGTATTTT.

The V gene is TRBV6-6, the J gene TRBJ2-7; D is undetermined. The CDR3 consists of 11 residues. The V end lost 7 bases, the J end lost 3 bases, and 7 bases lay between the germline ends. Germline CDR1 and CDR2: MNHNY and SVGAGI (reference sequence). DNA for the CDR3: TGTGCCAGCAACAACTACTACGAGCAGTACTTC. It is translated as CASNNYYEQYF.